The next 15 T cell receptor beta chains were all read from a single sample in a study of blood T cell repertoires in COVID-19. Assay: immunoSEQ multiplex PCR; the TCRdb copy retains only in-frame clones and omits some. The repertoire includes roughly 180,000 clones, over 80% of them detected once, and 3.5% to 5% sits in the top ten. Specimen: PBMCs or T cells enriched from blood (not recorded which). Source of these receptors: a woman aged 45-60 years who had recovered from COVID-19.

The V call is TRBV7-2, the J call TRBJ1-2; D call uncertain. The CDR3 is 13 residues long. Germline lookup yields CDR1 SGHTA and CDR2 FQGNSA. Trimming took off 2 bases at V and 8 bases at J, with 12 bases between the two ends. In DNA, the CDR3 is TGTGCCAGCAGCTTAACCTCCCCACAGGGCTACACCTTC. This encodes CASSLTSPQGYTF.

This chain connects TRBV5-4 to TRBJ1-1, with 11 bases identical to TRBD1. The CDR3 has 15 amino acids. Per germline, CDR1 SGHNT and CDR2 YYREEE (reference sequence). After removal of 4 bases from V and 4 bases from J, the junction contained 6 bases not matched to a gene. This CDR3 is CASSLGQGAITEAFF. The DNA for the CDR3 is TGTGCCAGCAGCCTAGGACAGGGGGCGATCACTGAAGCTTTCTTT.

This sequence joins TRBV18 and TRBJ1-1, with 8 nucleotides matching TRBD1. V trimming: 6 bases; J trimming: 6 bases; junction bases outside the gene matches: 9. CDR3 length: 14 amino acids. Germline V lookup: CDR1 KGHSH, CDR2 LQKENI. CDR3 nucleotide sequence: TGTGCCAGCTCCCCCGGACAGGGCCCGGCTGAAGCTTTCTTT. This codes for CASSPGQGPAEAFF.

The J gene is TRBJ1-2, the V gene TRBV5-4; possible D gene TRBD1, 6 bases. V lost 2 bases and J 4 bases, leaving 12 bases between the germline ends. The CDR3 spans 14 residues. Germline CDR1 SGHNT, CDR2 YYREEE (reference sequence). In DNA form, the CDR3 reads TGTGCCAGCAGCTTTCCCCAGGGGCCCTATGGCTACACCTTC. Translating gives CASSFPQGPYGYTF.

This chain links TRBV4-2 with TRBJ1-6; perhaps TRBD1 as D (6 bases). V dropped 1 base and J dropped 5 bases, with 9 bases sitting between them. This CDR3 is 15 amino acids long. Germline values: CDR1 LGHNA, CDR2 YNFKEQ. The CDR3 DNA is TGTGCCAGCAGCCAAGGCGCAGGGGATAATTCACCCCTCCACTTT. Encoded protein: CASSQGAGDNSPLHF.

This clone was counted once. This CDR3 is CASSTVATGKQFF. DNA for the CDR3: TGTGCCAGCAGCACCGTCGCGACAGGGAAGCAGTTCTTC. The chain carries TRBV9 and TRBJ2-1; 7 nucleotides match TRBD1. V trimming: 4 bases; J trimming: 11 bases; junction bases outside the gene matches: 9. Germline CDR1 SGDLS, CDR2 YYNGEE. CDR3 length equals 13 residues.

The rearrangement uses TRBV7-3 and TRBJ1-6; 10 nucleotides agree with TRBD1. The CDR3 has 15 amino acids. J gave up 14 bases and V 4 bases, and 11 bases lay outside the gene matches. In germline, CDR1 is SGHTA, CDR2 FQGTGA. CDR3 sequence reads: CASSYRGQGVLALHF. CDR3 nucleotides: TGTGCCAGCAGCTACAGAGGACAGGGGGTTTTGGCCCTCCACTTT. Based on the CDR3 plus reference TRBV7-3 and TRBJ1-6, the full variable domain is GAGVSQTPSNKVTEKGKYVELRCDPISGHTALYWYRQSLGQGPEFLIYFQGTGAADDSGLPNDRFFAVRPEGSVSTLKIQRTERGDSAVYLCASSYRGQGVLALHFGNGTRLTVT.

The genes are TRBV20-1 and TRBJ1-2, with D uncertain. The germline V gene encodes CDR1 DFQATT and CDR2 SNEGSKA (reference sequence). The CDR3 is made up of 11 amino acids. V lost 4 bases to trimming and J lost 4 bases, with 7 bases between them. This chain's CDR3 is CSAIKSYGYTF. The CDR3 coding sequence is TGCAGTGCTATAAAATCCTATGGCTACACCTTC.

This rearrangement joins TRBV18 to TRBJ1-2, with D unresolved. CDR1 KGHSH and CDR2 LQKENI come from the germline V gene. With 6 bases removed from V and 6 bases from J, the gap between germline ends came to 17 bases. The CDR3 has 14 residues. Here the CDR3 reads CASSLEVFVNGYTF. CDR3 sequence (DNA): TGTGCCAGCTCCCTTGAGGTGTTCGTTAATGGCTACACCTTC.

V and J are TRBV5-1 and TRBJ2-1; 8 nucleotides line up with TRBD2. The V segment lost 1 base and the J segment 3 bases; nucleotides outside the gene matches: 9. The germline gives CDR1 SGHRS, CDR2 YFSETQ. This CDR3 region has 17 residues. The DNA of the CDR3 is TGCGCCAGCAGCTTGCGTAAATGGAGCGGGGGCTACAATGAGCAGTTCTTC. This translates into CASSLRKWSGGYNEQFF. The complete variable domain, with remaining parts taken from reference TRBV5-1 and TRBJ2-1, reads KAGVTQTPRYLIKTRGQQVTLSCSPISGHRSVSWYQQTPGQGLQFLFEYFSETQRNKGNFPGRFSGRQFSNSRSEMNVSTLELGDSALYLCASSLRKWSGGYNEQFFGPGTRLTVL.

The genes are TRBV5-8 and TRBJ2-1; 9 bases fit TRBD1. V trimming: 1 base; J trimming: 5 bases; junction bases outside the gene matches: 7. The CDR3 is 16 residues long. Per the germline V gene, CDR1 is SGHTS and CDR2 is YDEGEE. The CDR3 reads CASSLLGTGPDNEQFF. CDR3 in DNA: TGTGCCAGCAGCTTGTTGGGGACAGGGCCCGACAATGAGCAGTTCTTC.

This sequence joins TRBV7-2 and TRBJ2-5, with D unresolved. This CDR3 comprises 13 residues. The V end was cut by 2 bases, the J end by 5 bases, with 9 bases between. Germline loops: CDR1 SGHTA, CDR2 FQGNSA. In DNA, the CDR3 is TGTGCCAGCAGCTTATTCGGAGAGGAGACCCAGTACTTC. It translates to CASSLFGEETQYF.

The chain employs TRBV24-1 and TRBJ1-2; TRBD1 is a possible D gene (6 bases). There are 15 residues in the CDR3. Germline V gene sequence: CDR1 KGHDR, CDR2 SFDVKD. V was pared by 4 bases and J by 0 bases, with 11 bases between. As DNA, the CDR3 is TGTGCCACCAGTGACAGGGACAAAACTAACTATGGCTACACCTTC. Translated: CATSDRDKTNYGYTF.

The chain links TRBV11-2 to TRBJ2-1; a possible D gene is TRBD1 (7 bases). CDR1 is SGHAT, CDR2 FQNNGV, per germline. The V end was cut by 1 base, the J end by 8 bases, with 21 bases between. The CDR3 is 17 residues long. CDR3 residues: CASSLASGGTGGYEQFF. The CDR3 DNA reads TGTGCCAGCAGCTTAGCTTCAGGGGGGACTGGTGGGTATGAGCAGTTCTTC.

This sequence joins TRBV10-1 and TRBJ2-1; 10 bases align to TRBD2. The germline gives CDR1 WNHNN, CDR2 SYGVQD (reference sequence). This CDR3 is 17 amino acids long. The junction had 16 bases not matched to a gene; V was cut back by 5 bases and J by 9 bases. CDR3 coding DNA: TGCGCCAGCAGTAAGCGGGAGGGCCTGGGGAAACCGATTGAGCAGTTCTTC. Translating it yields CASSKREGLGKPIEQFF.